Following are 16 T cell receptor beta chains from one sample sequenced in a study of blood T cell repertoires in COVID-19. Only in-frame clones appear in the TCRdb table, and some are missing; sequencing was by immunoSEQ multiplex PCR. The sample holds 250,000 to 300,000 clones, roughly 80% seen once. The sequencing input was PBMCs or T cells enriched from blood (not recorded which). The receptors were sampled from a man in his forties who had been exposed to COVID-19.

Comment on this clone: Other DNA sequences in this specimen translate into the identical CDR3. The chain employs TRBV5-1 and TRBJ2-7; 8 bases match TRBD1. With 0 bases clipped from V and 6 bases from J, the junction kept 5 bases outside the gene matches. This CDR3 region has 14 residues. Per germline, CDR1 SGHRS and CDR2 YFSETQ. The CDR3 sequence is CASSLGQGASEQYF. The CDR3 nucleotides read TGCGCCAGCAGCTTGGGTCAGGGGGCGAGCGAGCAGTACTTC.

The chain uses TRBV5-1 and TRBJ2-7; 8 bases align to TRBD1. The V segment lost 0 bases and the J segment 0 bases; nucleotides outside the gene matches: 5. This CDR3 region has 16 residues. Germline assignment: CDR1 SGHRS and CDR2 YFSETQ. The CDR3 DNA reads as TGCGCCAGCAGCTTGGCAGGGGGCGACGGCTCCTACGAGCAGTACTTC. Its protein product is CASSLAGGDGSYEQYF.

This chain connects TRBV19 to TRBJ2-2; 7 nucleotides agree with TRBD2. The CDR3 contains 14 residues. Germline V gives CDR1 LNHDA, CDR2 SQIVND (reference sequence). V shed 7 bases and J 6 bases; nucleotides not matched to a gene: 8. This CDR3 is CASIGGGAPGELFF. Written as DNA, the CDR3 is TGTGCCAGTATCGGGGGAGGGGCGCCCGGGGAGCTGTTTTTT.

This sequence joins TRBV3-1 (or the pseudogene TRBV3-2) and TRBJ2-6, with a tentative D call TRBD1 (5 bases). V was trimmed by 7 bases and J by 0 bases, leaving 16 bases between them. This CDR3 contains 17 residues. Germline V gene data show CDR1 as LGHDT and CDR2 as YNNKEL (reference sequence). CDR3 nucleotides: TGTGCCAGCACCCTAGGGGCAGCCTACTCTGGGGCCAACGTCCTGACTTTC. As protein: CASTLGAAYSGANVLTF.

The chain carries TRBV5-4 and TRBJ1-2; a possible D gene is TRBD1 (5 bases). The CDR3 sequence is 14 residues long. CDR1 and CDR2 (germline): SGHNT, YYREEE (reference sequence). The V end was cut by 1 base, the J end by 6 bases, with 13 bases between. The CDR3 region is CASSLMQGNHGYTF. CDR3 nucleotide sequence: TGTGCCAGCAGCTTGATGCAGGGAAATCATGGCTACACCTTC.

V gene TRBV30 combines with J gene TRBJ1-2; D not certain. Trimming left V 5 bases short and J 4 bases short, with 11 bases between. CDR3 size: 12 residues. CDR1 GTSNPN and CDR2 SVGIG come from the germline V gene (reference sequence). Here the CDR3 reads CAWSLSSYGYTF. CDR3 nucleotide sequence: TGTGCCTGGTCCTTATCGAGCTATGGCTACACCTTC.

The genes are TRBV5-4 and TRBJ2-7, with D unresolved. V was shortened by 2 bases and J by 2 bases, with 8 bases between the two germline ends. This CDR3 comprises 13 residues. Per germline, CDR1 SGHNT and CDR2 YYREEE (reference sequence). CDR3 DNA sequence: TGTGCCAGCAGCTTCCGCGGAACCTACGAGCAGTACTTC. This codes for CASSFRGTYEQYF. Full variable domain (outside the CDR3, taken from reference TRBV5-4 and TRBJ2-7): ETGVTQSPTHLIKTRGQQVTLRCSSQSGHNTVSWYQQALGQGPQFIFQYYREEENGRGNFPPRFSGLQFPNYSSELNVNALELDDSALYLCASSFRGTYEQYFGPGTRLTVT.

In this sample, this clone turned up once. The chain combines TRBV24-1 with TRBJ2-5; 10 bases are a match to TRBD2. The CDR3 sequence is 14 residues long. V lost 4 bases, J lost 4 bases, and 2 bases stayed unmatched. Per the germline V gene, CDR1 is KGHDR and CDR2 is SFDVKD. In DNA, the CDR3 is TGTGCCACCAGTGAAAGCGGGAGGGGAGAGACCCAGTACTTC. Translated: CATSESGRGETQYF.

This sequence joins TRBV6-4 and TRBJ2-7; D call uncertain. Trimming removed 6 bases from V and 3 bases from J, with 9 bases in between. The CDR3 length is 12 residues. The germline CDR1 and CDR2 sequences are MRHNA and SNTAGT. DNA of the CDR3: TGTGCCAGCAGAAGACACCACTACGAGCAGTACTTC. Translated, it gives CASRRHHYEQYF.

V is TRBV5-1 and J is TRBJ2-3; D remains unclear. This CDR3 comprises 13 residues. Germline loops: CDR1 SGHRS, CDR2 YFSETQ. The V end lost 0 bases, the J end lost 6 bases, and 8 bases lay between the germline ends. CDR3 nucleotides: TGCGCCAGCAGCTTGGCGTTTCAGGATACGCAGTATTTT. This encodes CASSLAFQDTQYF.

V and J are TRBV19 and TRBJ1-2, with D unresolved. The CDR3 consists of 15 residues. V was pared by 1 base and J by 0 bases, with 9 bases between. The V gene's germline CDR1 is LNHDA and CDR2 SQIVND (reference sequence). This CDR3 reads CASSIGELANYGYTF. CDR3 DNA: TGTGCCAGTAGTATAGGAGAGTTAGCTAACTATGGCTACACCTTC.

This rearrangement joins TRBV18 to TRBJ1-4, with 10 bases matching TRBD1. Trimming cost V 3 bases and J 4 bases; bases outside gene matches: 5. This CDR3 is built from 16 residues. Germline values: CDR1 KGHSH, CDR2 LQKENI. The CDR3 DNA follows: TGTGCCAGCTCACCTCCTGGACAGGGGGATAATGAAAAACTGTTTTTT. Amino acids: CASSPPGQGDNEKLFF.

This clone was seen a few times. The rearrangement uses TRBV10-3 and TRBJ2-7, with a tentative D call TRBD2 (6 bases). Germline CDR1 is ENHRY and CDR2 is SYGVKD. V dropped 5 bases and J dropped 2 bases, with 13 bases sitting between them. The CDR3 spans 14 residues. This CDR3 is CAISPQGGTYEQYF. The CDR3 DNA reads TGTGCCATCAGTCCTCAAGGCGGGACCTACGAGCAGTACTTC.

The V gene is TRBV30, the J gene TRBJ1-1; unclear D gene. Germline values: CDR1 GTSNPN, CDR2 SVGIG (reference sequence). V lost 2 bases to trimming and J lost 12 bases, with 10 bases between them. There are 10 residues in the CDR3. The CDR3 loop reads CAWSRMETFF. The CDR3 DNA sequence: TGTGCCTGGAGTCGAATGGAGACTTTCTTT.

V usage is TRBV30 and J usage is TRBJ1-5, with TRBD1 identical over 10 bases. V lost 4 bases and J lost 6; bases outside the gene matches: 3. CDR3 length equals 13 residues. Germline loops: CDR1 GTSNPN, CDR2 SVGIG (reference sequence). Here the CDR3 DNA reads TGTGCCTGGACGGACAGGGGGAGTCAGCCCCAGCATTTT. This gives the protein CAWTDRGSQPQHF.

A remark on this clone: The germline gene is not matched at one end of the junction; a read error may be the cause. The V gene is TRBV15, the J gene TRBJ1-5, with TRBD1 identical over 8 bases. Germline values: CDR1 LNHNV, CDR2 YYDKDF (reference sequence). CDR3 length: 15 amino acids. As DNA, the CDR3 is TGTGCCACCAGCAGAGACAGGGGGCAGAATCGGCCCCAGCATTTT. This encodes CATSRDRGQNRPQHF.